These T cell receptor beta chains were read from a single sample in a study of blood T cell repertoires in COVID-19. The repertoire was sequenced with immunoSEQ multiplex PCR; TCRdb's copy has only in-frame clones and lacks some. The sample holds under 200,000 clones, about 74% seen once. The sequenced material came from peripheral blood. These receptors all come from a woman older than 75 with acute or convalescent COVID-19. Each CDR3 is given with its conserved first and last residue. A D gene is named only where the DNA matches it firmly. Part of the rows lack a size; the others show once, few, many or a class for expanded clones.

CDR3 protein: CAISEPDRNNEQFF
CDR3 DNA: TGTGCCATCAGTGAACCCGACAGGAACAATGAGCAGTTCTTC
J gene: TRBJ2-1
V gene: TRBV10-3
D gene: NA
clone size: once

CDR3 protein: CASSLEQGNEQFF
CDR3 DNA: TGCGCCAGCAGCTTGGAGCAGGGCAATGAGCAGTTCTTC
J gene: TRBJ2-1
V gene: TRBV5-1
D gene: NA
clone size: many

CDR3 protein: CASETSGTDTQYF
CDR3 DNA: TGTGCCAGCGAGACTAGCGGCACAGATACGCAGTATTTT
J gene: TRBJ2-3
V gene: TRBV19
D gene: TRBD2
clone size: few

CDR3 protein: CASSLAGDYTEAFF
CDR3 DNA: TGTGCCAGCAGTCTCGCCGGAGACTACACTGAAGCTTTCTTT
J gene: TRBJ1-1
V gene: TRBV28
D gene: NA
clone size: NA

CDR3 protein: CASSPRQAGDEQFF
CDR3 DNA: TGTGCCAGCAGCCCACGACAGGCGGGCGATGAGCAGTTCTTC
J gene: TRBJ2-1
V gene: TRBV3-1/TRBV3-2
D gene: NA
clone size: NA

CDR3 protein: CASRPGHTNTETQYF
CDR3 DNA: TGTGCCAGCAGACCGGGACATACTAACACTGAGACCCAGTACTTC
J gene: TRBJ2-5
V gene: TRBV9
D gene: NA
clone size: few

CDR3 protein: CASSQGGTGWNQPQHF
CDR3 DNA: TGCGCCAGCAGCCAAGGCGGGACAGGGTGGAATCAGCCCCAGCATTTT
J gene: TRBJ1-5
V gene: TRBV4-1
D gene: TRBD1
clone size: NA

CDR3 protein: CASRAGRIEAFF
CDR3 DNA: TGTGCCAGCAGGGCGGGGCGGATTGAAGCTTTCTTT
J gene: TRBJ1-1
V gene: TRBV28
D gene: NA
clone size: NA

CDR3 protein: CASSSRVAREYGNEQYF
CDR3 DNA: TGTGCCAGCAGCTCCCGTGTCGCGAGGGAATACGGGAACGAGCAGTACTTC
J gene: TRBJ2-7
V gene: TRBV11-2
D gene: NA
clone size: NA

CDR3 protein: CASSYDTTDTQYF
CDR3 DNA: TGTGCCAGCAGTTACGACACCACAGATACGCAGTATTTT
J gene: TRBJ2-3
V gene: TRBV6-5
D gene: NA
clone size: once

CDR3 protein: CASSLELAVDTQYF
CDR3 DNA: TGTGCCAGCAGCTTGGAACTAGCGGTAGATACGCAGTATTTT
J gene: TRBJ2-3
V gene: TRBV5-4
D gene: TRBD2
clone size: NA

CDR3 protein: CASSLVATKGYEQYF
CDR3 DNA: TGTGCCAGCAGCTTAGTAGCGACTAAGGGCTACGAGCAGTACTTC
J gene: TRBJ2-7
V gene: TRBV7-8
D gene: NA
clone size: NA

CDR3 protein: CASSFGFRDSPLHF
CDR3 DNA: TGTGCCAGCAGCTTCGGGTTTCGAGATTCACCCCTCCACTTT
J gene: TRBJ1-6
V gene: TRBV7-9
D gene: NA
clone size: NA

CDR3 protein: CASSQIFVPGQSRRLHF
CDR3 DNA: TGCGCCAGCAGCCAGATCTTTGTCCCGGGACAGTCGAGGCGCCTCCACTTT
J gene: TRBJ1-6
V gene: TRBV4-1
D gene: TRBD1
clone size: few

CDR3 protein: CASSLDLQISNQPQHF
CDR3 DNA: TGTGCCAGCAGCTTAGATCTACAGATTAGCAATCAGCCCCAGCATTTT
J gene: TRBJ1-5
V gene: TRBV11-3
D gene: NA
clone size: NA

CDR3 protein: CASSLGGRLSYEQYF
CDR3 DNA: TGTGCCAGCAGCTTGGGCGGGAGGCTCTCCTACGAGCAGTACTTC
J gene: TRBJ2-7
V gene: TRBV5-4
D gene: TRBD2
clone size: NA

CDR3 protein: CASSQGGGSSYNEQFF
CDR3 DNA: TGCGCCAGCAGCCAAGGGGGAGGGAGCTCCTACAATGAGCAGTTCTTC
J gene: TRBJ2-1
V gene: TRBV4-1
D gene: TRBD2
clone size: NA

CDR3 protein: CASSLARGVLRNIQYF
CDR3 DNA: TGTGCCAGCAGTTTAGCCAGGGGAGTCCTACGGAACATTCAGTACTTC
J gene: TRBJ2-4
V gene: TRBV28
D gene: NA
clone size: NA

CDR3 protein: CASSLHRDRGSYGYTF
CDR3 DNA: TGTGCCAGCAGTTTACATAGGGACAGGGGAAGCTATGGCTACACCTTC
J gene: TRBJ1-2
V gene: TRBV28
D gene: TRBD1
clone size: NA

CDR3 protein: CAISEGQGWAYEQYF
CDR3 DNA: TGTGCCATCAGTGAAGGACAGGGGTGGGCCTACGAGCAGTACTTC
J gene: TRBJ2-7
V gene: TRBV10-3
D gene: TRBD1
clone size: few

CDR3 protein: CASMGGPLLREQYF
CDR3 DNA: TGTGCCAGCATGGGGGGTCCCCTTCTGAGAGAGCAGTACTTC
J gene: TRBJ2-7
V gene: TRBV28
D gene: NA
clone size: NA

CDR3 protein: CASSGSVQGKLFF
CDR3 DNA: TGCGCCAGCAGTGGGTCAGTTCAGGGAAAACTGTTTTTT
J gene: TRBJ1-4
V gene: TRBV10-1
D gene: NA
clone size: NA

CDR3 protein: CASRDGQGGYGYTF
CDR3 DNA: TGTGCCAGTAGAGACGGACAGGGAGGCTATGGCTACACCTTC
J gene: TRBJ1-2
V gene: TRBV19
D gene: TRBD1
clone size: NA

CDR3 protein: CASSLRAYSNQPQHF
CDR3 DNA: TGTGCCAGTAGTCTCAGGGCCTATAGCAATCAGCCCCAGCATTTT
J gene: TRBJ1-5
V gene: TRBV19
D gene: NA
clone size: once

CDR3 protein: CASSSQGVTGANVLTF
CDR3 DNA: TGTGCCAGCAGTTCACAGGGTGTGACTGGGGCCAACGTCCTGACTTTC
J gene: TRBJ2-6
V gene: TRBV27
D gene: NA
clone size: NA

CDR3 protein: CASRDGTSDTGELFF
CDR3 DNA: TGTGCCAGTAGGGACGGGACTAGCGACACCGGGGAGCTGTTTTTT
J gene: TRBJ2-2
V gene: TRBV19
D gene: TRBD2
clone size: few

CDR3 protein: CAIADGTSSTDTQYF
CDR3 DNA: TGTGCCATCGCGGACGGGACTAGCAGCACAGATACGCAGTATTTT
J gene: TRBJ2-3
V gene: TRBV10-3
D gene: TRBD2
clone size: once

CDR3 protein: CSVPGTTGTPYGYTF
CDR3 DNA: TGCAGCGTCCCCGGAACCACCGGGACACCCTATGGCTACACCTTC
J gene: TRBJ1-2
V gene: TRBV29-1
D gene: NA
clone size: NA

CDR3 protein: CASSSWTDYEQYF
CDR3 DNA: TGTGCCAGCAGTTCCTGGACAGACTACGAGCAGTACTTC
J gene: TRBJ2-7
V gene: TRBV27
D gene: NA
clone size: NA

CDR3 protein: CASSLSGTSGQGVEQYF
CDR3 DNA: TGTGCCAGCAGTTTATCCGGGACTAGCGGCCAGGGGGTCGAGCAGTACTTC
J gene: TRBJ2-7
V gene: TRBV28
D gene: TRBD2
clone size: NA

CDR3 protein: CASSRGEESYEQYF
CDR3 DNA: TGTGCCAGCAGCCGGGGGGAAGAATCCTACGAGCAGTACTTC
J gene: TRBJ2-7
V gene: TRBV7-9
D gene: TRBD2
clone size: many

CDR3 protein: CASSLLLPWTAREQYF
CDR3 DNA: TGTGCCAGCAGTTTATTACTCCCCTGGACAGCTCGGGAGCAGTACTTC
J gene: TRBJ2-7
V gene: TRBV28
D gene: NA
clone size: NA

CDR3 protein: CASSLLETGVNQPQHF
CDR3 DNA: TGTGCCAGCAGTTTATTAGAGACAGGGGTTAATCAGCCCCAGCATTTT
J gene: TRBJ1-5
V gene: TRBV28
D gene: TRBD1
clone size: once

CDR3 protein: CASSQPDRASETQYF
CDR3 DNA: TGCGCCAGCAGCCAACCTGACAGGGCATCAGAGACCCAGTACTTC
J gene: TRBJ2-5
V gene: TRBV4-1
D gene: TRBD1
clone size: NA

CDR3 protein: CASSFPGGHYEQYF
CDR3 DNA: TGTGCCAGCAGTTTCCCGGGAGGGCACTACGAGCAGTACTTC
J gene: TRBJ2-7
V gene: TRBV28
D gene: TRBD2
clone size: NA

CDR3 protein: CASSSGTITDTQYF
CDR3 DNA: TGCGCCAGCAGTAGCGGGACGATCACAGATACGCAGTATTTT
J gene: TRBJ2-3
V gene: TRBV5-1
D gene: TRBD2
clone size: NA

CDR3 protein: CSTDQLSGTSGSSYNEQFF
CDR3 DNA: TGCAGCACTGATCAACTGTCCGGGACTAGCGGGAGCTCCTACAATGAGCAGTTCTTC
J gene: TRBJ2-1
V gene: TRBV29-1
D gene: TRBD2
clone size: NA

CDR3 protein: CASGRDGTGELFF
CDR3 DNA: TGTGCCAGCGGGAGGGACGGGACCGGGGAGCTGTTTTTT
J gene: TRBJ2-2
V gene: TRBV2
D gene: TRBD2
clone size: NA

CDR3 protein: CASSIRQGITYEQYF
CDR3 DNA: TGTGCCAGTAGTATACGACAGGGGATAACCTACGAGCAGTACTTC
J gene: TRBJ2-7
V gene: TRBV19
D gene: TRBD1
clone size: NA

CDR3 protein: CASSEIVSGSRYF
CDR3 DNA: TGCGCCAGCAGTGAGATTGTTAGCGGGAGTCGGTATTTT
J gene: TRBJ2-3
V gene: TRBV10-2
D gene: TRBD2
clone size: NA

CDR3 protein: CASSQTGAGYNEQFF
CDR3 DNA: TGTGCCAGTAGTCAGACAGGGGCAGGGTACAATGAGCAGTTCTTC
J gene: TRBJ2-1
V gene: TRBV19
D gene: TRBD1
clone size: NA

CDR3 protein: CASSLGLGGETQYF
CDR3 DNA: TGTGCCAGCAGTTTGGGACTAGGGGGTGAGACCCAGTACTTC
J gene: TRBJ2-5
V gene: TRBV6-5
D gene: TRBD2
clone size: NA

CDR3 protein: CSASSPSGIHEQYF
CDR3 DNA: TGCAGTGCTAGTTCGCCTAGCGGGATCCACGAGCAGTACTTC
J gene: TRBJ2-7
V gene: TRBV20-1
D gene: TRBD2
clone size: NA

CDR3 protein: CASSQPAGDSYEQYF
CDR3 DNA: TGTGCCAGCAGCCAACCTGCGGGGGACTCCTACGAGCAGTACTTC
J gene: TRBJ2-7
V gene: TRBV3-1/TRBV3-2
D gene: TRBD2
clone size: NA

CDR3 protein: CASSQEGLPWNEQFF
CDR3 DNA: TGCGCCAGCAGCCAAGAAGGACTACCGTGGAATGAGCAGTTCTTC
J gene: TRBJ2-1
V gene: TRBV4-3
D gene: NA
clone size: NA

CDR3 protein: CAWDRGQRQPQHF
CDR3 DNA: TGTGCCTGGGACAGGGGGCAACGGCAGCCCCAGCATTTT
J gene: TRBJ1-5
V gene: TRBV30
D gene: TRBD1
clone size: NA

CDR3 protein: CASSLAQNTIYF
CDR3 DNA: TGTGCCAGCAGCTTAGCGCAGAACACCATATATTTT
J gene: TRBJ1-3
V gene: TRBV7-8
D gene: NA
clone size: many

CDR3 protein: CASSHPGIRGRAGELFF
CDR3 DNA: TGCGCCAGCAGCCACCCGGGTATCAGGGGGCGTGCCGGGGAGCTGTTTTTT
J gene: TRBJ2-2
V gene: TRBV4-1
D gene: TRBD1
clone size: NA

CDR3 protein: CASRTGTVSYEQYF
CDR3 DNA: TGTGCCAGCAGAACCGGGACAGTTTCCTACGAGCAGTACTTC
J gene: TRBJ2-7
V gene: TRBV2
D gene: TRBD1
clone size: NA

CDR3 protein: CASTIRPGQETQYF
CDR3 DNA: TGTGCCAGCACCATACGTCCAGGGCAAGAGACCCAGTACTTC
J gene: TRBJ2-5
V gene: TRBV2
D gene: NA
clone size: NA